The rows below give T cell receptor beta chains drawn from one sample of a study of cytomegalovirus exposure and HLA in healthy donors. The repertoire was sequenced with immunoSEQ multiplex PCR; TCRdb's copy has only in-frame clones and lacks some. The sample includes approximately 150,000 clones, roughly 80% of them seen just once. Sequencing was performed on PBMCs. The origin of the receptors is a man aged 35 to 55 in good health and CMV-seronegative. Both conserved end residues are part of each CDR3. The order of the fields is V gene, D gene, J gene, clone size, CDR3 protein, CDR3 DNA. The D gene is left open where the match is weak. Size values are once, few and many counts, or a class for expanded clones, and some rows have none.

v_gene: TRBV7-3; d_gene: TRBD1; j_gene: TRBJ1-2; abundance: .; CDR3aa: CASSSGPGQGAVGYTF; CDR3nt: TGTGCCAGCAGCTCGGGCCCGGGACAGGGGGCGGTGGGCTACACCTTC
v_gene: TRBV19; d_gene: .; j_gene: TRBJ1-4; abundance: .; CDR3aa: CASSAVDVNEKLFF; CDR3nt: TGTGCCAGTAGTGCTGTAGATGTTAATGAAAAACTGTTTTTT
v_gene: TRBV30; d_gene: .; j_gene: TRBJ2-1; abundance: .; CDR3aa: CACMEGTYNEQFF; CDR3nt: TGTGCCTGCATGGAGGGGACCTACAATGAGCAGTTCTTC
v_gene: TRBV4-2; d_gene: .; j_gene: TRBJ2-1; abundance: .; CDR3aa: CASSQGPYNEQFF; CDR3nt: TGTGCCAGCAGCCAGGGCCCCTACAATGAGCAGTTCTTC
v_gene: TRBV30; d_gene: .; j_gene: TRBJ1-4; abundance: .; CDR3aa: CAWAFLAEGPKNEKLFF; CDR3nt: TGTGCCTGGGCCTTCCTAGCCGAAGGGCCCAAAAATGAAAAACTGTTTTTT
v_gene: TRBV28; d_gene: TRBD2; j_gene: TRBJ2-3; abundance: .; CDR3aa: CASSFGLAASTDTQYF; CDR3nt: TGTGCCAGCAGTTTTGGGCTAGCGGCTAGCACAGATACGCAGTATTTT
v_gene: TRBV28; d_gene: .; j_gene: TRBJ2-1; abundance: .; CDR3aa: CASSFGSEQFF; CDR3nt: TGTGCCAGCAGTTTTGGCAGTGAGCAGTTCTTC
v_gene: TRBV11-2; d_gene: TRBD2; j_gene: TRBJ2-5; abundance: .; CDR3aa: CASSLVGLAGGRKETQYF; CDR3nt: TGTGCCAGCAGCTTAGTTGGACTAGCGGGGGGGCGAAAAGAGACCCAGTACTTC
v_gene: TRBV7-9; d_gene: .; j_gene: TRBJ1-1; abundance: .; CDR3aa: CASSPGVPEAFF; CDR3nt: TGTGCCAGCAGCCCAGGGGTGCCTGAAGCTTTCTTT
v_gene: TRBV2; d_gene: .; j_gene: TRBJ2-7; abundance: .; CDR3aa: CASSKLTGTSYEQYF; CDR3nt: TGTGCCAGCAGTAAATTAACAGGAACATCCTACGAGCAGTACTTC
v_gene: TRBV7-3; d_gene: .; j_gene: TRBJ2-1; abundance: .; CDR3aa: CASSPNPGTSSYNEQFF; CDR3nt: TGTGCCAGCAGCCCCAATCCCGGGACAAGTTCATACAATGAGCAGTTCTTC
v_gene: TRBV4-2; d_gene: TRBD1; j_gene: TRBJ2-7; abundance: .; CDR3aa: CASSQPSGQAPGEQYF; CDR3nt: TGTGCCAGCAGCCAACCCTCAGGACAGGCCCCTGGGGAGCAGTACTTC
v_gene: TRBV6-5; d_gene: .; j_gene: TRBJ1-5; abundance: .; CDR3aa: CASSYDRSNQPQHF; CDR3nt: TGTGCCAGCAGTTACGATCGGAGCAATCAGCCCCAGCATTTT
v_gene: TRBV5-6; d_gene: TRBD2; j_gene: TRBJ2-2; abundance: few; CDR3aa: CASSSGGGTGELFF; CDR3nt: TGTGCCAGCTCCAGCGGGGGGGGTACCGGGGAGCTGTTTTTT
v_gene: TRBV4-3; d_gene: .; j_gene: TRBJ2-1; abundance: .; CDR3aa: CASSQADTEQFF; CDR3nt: TGCGCCAGCAGCCAGGCGGACACTGAGCAGTTCTTC
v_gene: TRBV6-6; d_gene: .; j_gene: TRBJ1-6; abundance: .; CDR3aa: CASSYNPDTQSPLHF; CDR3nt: TGTGCCAGCAGTTACAATCCCGACACCCAATCACCCCTCCACTTT
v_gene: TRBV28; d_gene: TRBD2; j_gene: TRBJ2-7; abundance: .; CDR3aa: CASSLYSAGPAYEQYF; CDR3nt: TGTGCCAGCAGTTTATACTCAGCGGGGCCGGCCTACGAGCAGTACTTC
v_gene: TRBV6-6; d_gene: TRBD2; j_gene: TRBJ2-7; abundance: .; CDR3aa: CASSSRGLAGDEQYF; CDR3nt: TGTGCCAGCAGTTCACGGGGACTAGCGGGAGACGAGCAGTACTTC
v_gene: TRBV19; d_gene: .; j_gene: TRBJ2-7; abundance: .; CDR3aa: CASSVRTGGGEQYF; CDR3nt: TGTGCCAGTAGTGTGCGGACGGGGGGCGGCGAGCAGTACTTC
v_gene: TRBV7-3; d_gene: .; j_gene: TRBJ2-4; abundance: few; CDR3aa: CASSLNGGAKNIQYF; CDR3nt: TGTGCCAGCAGCTTAAACGGTGGAGCCAAAAACATTCAGTACTTC
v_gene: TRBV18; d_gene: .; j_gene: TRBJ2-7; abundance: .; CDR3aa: CASSRQNSYEQYF; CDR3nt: TGTGCCAGCTCACGACAAAACTCCTACGAGCAGTACTTC
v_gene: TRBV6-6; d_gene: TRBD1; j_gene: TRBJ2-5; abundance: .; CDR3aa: CASSSGQGGETQYF; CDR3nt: TGTGCCAGCAGTTCGGGACAGGGGGGAGAGACCCAGTACTTC
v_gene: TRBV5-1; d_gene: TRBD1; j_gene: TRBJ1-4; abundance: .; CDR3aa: CASSQAGTGFEKLFF; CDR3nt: TGCGCCAGCAGCCAGGCCGGGACAGGGTTTGAAAAACTGTTTTTT
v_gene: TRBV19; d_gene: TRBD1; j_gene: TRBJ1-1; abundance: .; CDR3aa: CASKTGDENTEAFF; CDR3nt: TGTGCCAGTAAAACAGGGGATGAGAACACTGAAGCTTTCTTT
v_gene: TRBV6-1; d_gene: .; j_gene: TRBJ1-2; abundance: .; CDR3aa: CASSESGRGYTF; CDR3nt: TGTGCCAGCAGTGAGTCAGGGCGCGGCTACACCTTC
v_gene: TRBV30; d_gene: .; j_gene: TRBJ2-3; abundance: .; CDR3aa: CAWTAPRSDTQYF; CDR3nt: TGTGCCTGGACGGCTCCGAGGTCAGATACGCAGTATTTT
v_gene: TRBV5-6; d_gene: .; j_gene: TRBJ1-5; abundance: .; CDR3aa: CASSLRGFSNQPQHF; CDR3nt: TGTGCCAGCAGCCTCAGGGGTTTTAGCAATCAGCCCCAGCATTTT
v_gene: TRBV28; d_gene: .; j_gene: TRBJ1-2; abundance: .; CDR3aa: CASTLGGINYGYTF; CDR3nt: TGTGCCAGCACCCTGGGGGGGATTAACTATGGCTACACCTTC
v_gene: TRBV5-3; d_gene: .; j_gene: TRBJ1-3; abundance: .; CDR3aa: CARRPRGTVSGNTIYF; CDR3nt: TGTGCCAGAAGACCGCGGGGTACGGTCAGCGGAAACACCATATATTTT
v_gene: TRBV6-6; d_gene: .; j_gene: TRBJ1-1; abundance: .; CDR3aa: CASSYEGYTEAFF; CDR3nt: TGTGCCAGCAGTTACGAGGGATACACTGAAGCTTTCTTT
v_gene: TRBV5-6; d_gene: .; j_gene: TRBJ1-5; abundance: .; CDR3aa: CASSLVSYQPQHF; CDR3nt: TGTGCCAGCAGCTTGGTCAGTTATCAGCCCCAGCATTTT
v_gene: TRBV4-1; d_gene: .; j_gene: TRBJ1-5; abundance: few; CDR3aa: CASRQESGLHNQPQHF; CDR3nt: TGCGCCAGCAGGCAGGAATCGGGACTACACAATCAGCCCCAGCATTTT
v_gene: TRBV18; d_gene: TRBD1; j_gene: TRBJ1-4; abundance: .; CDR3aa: CASAGTGREKLFF; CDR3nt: TGTGCCAGCGCCGGGACAGGGCGTGAAAAACTGTTTTTT
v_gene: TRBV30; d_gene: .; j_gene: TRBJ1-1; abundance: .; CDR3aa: CAWGITGTEAFF; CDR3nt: TGTGCCTGGGGAATCACCGGGACAGAAGCTTTCTTT
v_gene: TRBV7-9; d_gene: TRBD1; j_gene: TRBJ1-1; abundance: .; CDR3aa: CASSLKNTGQDTEAFF; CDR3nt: TGTGCCAGCAGCTTAAAAAACACGGGACAGGACACTGAAGCTTTCTTT
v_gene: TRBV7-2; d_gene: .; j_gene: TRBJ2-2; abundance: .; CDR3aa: CASSFHSAGRTGELFF; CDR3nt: TGTGCCAGCAGCTTTCACAGCGCGGGCCGCACCGGGGAGCTGTTTTTT
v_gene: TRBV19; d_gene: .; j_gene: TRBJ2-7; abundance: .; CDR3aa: CASSIGTYEQYF; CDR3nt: TGTGCCAGTAGTATAGGTACCTACGAGCAGTACTTC
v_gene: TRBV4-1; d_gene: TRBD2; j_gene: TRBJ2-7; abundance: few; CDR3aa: CASSQGGWSEQYF; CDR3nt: TGCGCCAGCAGCCAGGGGGGGTGGAGCGAGCAGTACTTC
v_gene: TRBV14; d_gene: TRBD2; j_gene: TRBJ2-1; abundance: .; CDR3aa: CASSPLTSGGALEFF; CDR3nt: TGTGCCAGCAGCCCGTTGACTAGCGGGGGGGCCTTGGAGTTCTTC
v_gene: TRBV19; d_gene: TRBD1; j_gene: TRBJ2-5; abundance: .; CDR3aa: CASSRGGQGGETQYF; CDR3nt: TGTGCCAGTAGTAGGGGCGGACAGGGGGGCGAGACCCAGTACTTC
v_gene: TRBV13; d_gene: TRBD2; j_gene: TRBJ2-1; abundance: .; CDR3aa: CASSPKSGGSYNEQFF; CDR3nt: TGTGCCAGCAGCCCCAAGAGCGGGGGTTCCTACAATGAGCAGTTCTTC